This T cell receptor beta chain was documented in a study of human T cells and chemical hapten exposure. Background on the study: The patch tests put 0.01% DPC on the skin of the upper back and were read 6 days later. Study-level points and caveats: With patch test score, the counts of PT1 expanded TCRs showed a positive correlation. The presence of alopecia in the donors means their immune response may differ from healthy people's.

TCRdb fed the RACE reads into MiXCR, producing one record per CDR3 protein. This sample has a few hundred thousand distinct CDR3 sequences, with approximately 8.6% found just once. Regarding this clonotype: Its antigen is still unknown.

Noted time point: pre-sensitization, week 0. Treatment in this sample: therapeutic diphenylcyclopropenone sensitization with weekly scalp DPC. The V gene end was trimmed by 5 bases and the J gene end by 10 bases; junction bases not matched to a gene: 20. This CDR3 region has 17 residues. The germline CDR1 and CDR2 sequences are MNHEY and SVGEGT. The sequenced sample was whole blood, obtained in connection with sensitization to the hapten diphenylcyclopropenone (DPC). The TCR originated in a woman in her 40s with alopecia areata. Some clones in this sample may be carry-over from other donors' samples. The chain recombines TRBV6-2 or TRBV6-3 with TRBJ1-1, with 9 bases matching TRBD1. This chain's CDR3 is CASSALNRGTGISRAFF. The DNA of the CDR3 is TGTGCCAGCAGTGCCCTCAATAGGGGGACAGGGATCTCTAGAGCTTTCTTT.